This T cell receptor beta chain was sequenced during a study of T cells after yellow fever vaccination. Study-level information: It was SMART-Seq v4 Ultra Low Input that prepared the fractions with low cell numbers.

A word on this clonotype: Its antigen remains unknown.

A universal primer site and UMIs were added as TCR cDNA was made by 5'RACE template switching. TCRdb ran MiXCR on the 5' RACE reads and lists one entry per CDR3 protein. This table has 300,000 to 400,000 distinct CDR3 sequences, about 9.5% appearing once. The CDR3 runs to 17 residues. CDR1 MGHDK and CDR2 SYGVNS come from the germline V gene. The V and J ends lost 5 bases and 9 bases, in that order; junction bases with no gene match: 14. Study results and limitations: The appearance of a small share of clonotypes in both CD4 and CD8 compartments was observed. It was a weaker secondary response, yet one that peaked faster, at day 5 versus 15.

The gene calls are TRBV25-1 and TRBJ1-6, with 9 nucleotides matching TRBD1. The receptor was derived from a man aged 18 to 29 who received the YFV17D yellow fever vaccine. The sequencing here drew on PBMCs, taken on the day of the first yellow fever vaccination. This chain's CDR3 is CASSSYYSDRGVSPLHF. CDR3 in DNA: TGTGCCAGCAGTAGCTACTACTCAGACAGGGGGGTTTCACCCCTCCACTTT.